Each of the 2 T cell receptor beta chains below was sequenced from the same sample in a study of PD-L1 blockade in urothelial cancer. Time point in this sample: pretreatment peripheral blood. The repertoire was sequenced with immunoSEQ multiplex PCR; TCRdb's copy has only in-frame clones and lacks some. This sample yields about 63,000 clones, of which approximately 80% are seen a single time; 4.5% to 6% belongs to the top ten. The material was PBMCs, obtained around atezolizumab (anti-PD-L1) treatment. These receptors all stem from a man in his 70s with urothelial cancer.

This sequence joins TRBV7-6 and TRBJ2-7; D is perhaps TRBD2 (7 bases). CDR3 size: 15 residues. Trimming left V 8 bases short and J 2 bases short, with 19 bases between. In germline, CDR1 is SGHVS, CDR2 FNYEAQ. CDR3 protein: CASALGAGVTYEQYF. CDR3 nucleotides: TGTGCCAGCGCCTTGGGGGCGGGGGTCACCTACGAGCAGTACTTC. The whole variable domain, filled in from reference TRBV7-6 and TRBJ2-7, reads GAGVSQSPRYKVTKRGQDVALRCDPISGHVSLYWYRQALGQGPEFLTYFNYEAQQDKSGLPNDRFSAERPEGSISTLTIQRTEQRDSAMYRCASALGAGVTYEQYFGPGTRLTVT.

This chain connects TRBV29-1 to TRBJ1-1, with D hard to call. CDR3 length: 13 amino acids. V lost 4 bases and J 4 bases, leaving 13 bases between the germline ends. Germline loops: CDR1 SQVTM, CDR2 ANQGSEA. CDR3 in amino acids: CSVVVAVGTEAFF. DNA for the CDR3: TGCAGCGTTGTTGTGGCCGTTGGCACTGAAGCTTTCTTT.